The rows below give T cell receptor beta chains drawn from one sample of a study of blood T cell repertoires in COVID-19. Clones were sequenced by immunoSEQ multiplex PCR, and TCRdb holds only the in-frame ones, with some missing. The table lists 300,000 to 400,000 clones, approximately 88% of them singletons. Material: PBMCs or T cells enriched from blood (not recorded which). These receptors were collected from a woman younger than 45 with acute COVID-19. The CDR3 runs from the conserved cysteine through the conserved F or W. Fields, in order: J gene, V gene, D gene, clone size, CDR3 protein, CDR3 DNA. A D gene is named only where the DNA matches it firmly. Not every row has a clone size; where given, it reads once, few, many or a size class.

J: TRBJ2-2
V: TRBV10-2
D: TRBD2
size: -
CDR3: CASKSRGGAGELFF
DNA: TGCGCCAGCAAATCGCGGGGGGGCGCCGGGGAGCTGTTTTTT

J: TRBJ1-3
V: TRBV27
D: -
size: -
CDR3: CASSPNGGNTIYF
DNA: TGTGCCAGCAGCCCAAACGGTGGAAACACCATATATTTT

J: TRBJ1-6
V: TRBV24-1
D: TRBD1
size: -
CDR3: CATSKPGQGVRWSYNSPLHF
DNA: TGTGCCACCAGTAAACCCGGACAGGGGGTACGTTGGTCCTATAATTCACCCCTCCACTTT

J: TRBJ2-2
V: TRBV29-1
D: -
size: -
CDR3: CSVAGENTGELFF
DNA: TGCAGCGTGGCGGGTGAGAACACCGGGGAGCTGTTTTTT

J: TRBJ2-3
V: TRBV2
D: TRBD1
size: -
CDR3: CASSANLQGFGTDTQYF
DNA: TGTGCCAGCAGTGCGAATTTACAGGGGTTCGGCACAGATACGCAGTATTTT

J: TRBJ2-3
V: TRBV4-1
D: -
size: -
CDR3: CASSQGSAVRAQYF
DNA: TGCGCCAGCAGCCAAGGGTCAGCGGTTCGAGCGCAGTATTTT

J: TRBJ2-7
V: TRBV27
D: -
size: -
CDR3: CASSLSAGVNEQYF
DNA: TGTGCCAGCAGTTTATCAGCGGGTGTCAACGAGCAGTACTTC

J: TRBJ2-5
V: TRBV7-7
D: TRBD2
size: -
CDR3: CASSFTSGETQYF
DNA: TGTGCCAGCAGCTTTACTAGCGGGGAGACCCAGTACTTC

J: TRBJ2-3
V: TRBV6-8
D: TRBD2
size: -
CDR3: CASSYRGGAPDTQYF
DNA: TGTGCCAGCAGTTACCGCGGGGGGGCCCCAGATACGCAGTATTTT

J: TRBJ2-7
V: TRBV6-5
D: -
size: -
CDR3: CASSYLRVYEQYF
DNA: TGTGCCAGCAGTTATCTCAGGGTGTACGAGCAGTACTTC

J: TRBJ1-2
V: TRBV11-1
D: TRBD1
size: -
CDR3: CASSSVGQRYGYTF
DNA: TGTGCCAGCAGCTCAGTGGGACAGAGATATGGCTACACCTTC

J: TRBJ1-2
V: TRBV5-6
D: TRBD1
size: -
CDR3: CASSAGQGAGGYTF
DNA: TGTGCCAGCAGCGCAGGACAGGGAGCGGGTGGCTACACCTTC

J: TRBJ1-1
V: TRBV13
D: TRBD1
size: -
CDR3: CASSLGGGRTEAFF
DNA: TGTGCCAGCAGCTTAGGAGGGGGCCGCACTGAAGCTTTCTTT

J: TRBJ2-1
V: TRBV3-1/TRBV3-2
D: -
size: -
CDR3: CASSHSGLHNEQFF
DNA: TGTGCCAGCAGCCACTCGGGACTTCACAATGAGCAGTTCTTC

J: TRBJ1-6
V: TRBV28
D: -
size: -
CDR3: CASSLYPRGGRPSPLHF
DNA: TGTGCCAGCAGTTTATACCCTAGGGGTGGCAGGCCCTCACCCCTCCACTTT

J: TRBJ2-3
V: TRBV5-4
D: TRBD2
size: few
CDR3: CASSLLRGGTDTQYF
DNA: TGTGCCAGCAGCTTGCTCCGGGGGGGCACAGATACGCAGTATTTT

J: TRBJ2-7
V: TRBV7-2
D: -
size: -
CDR3: CASSWQEETYEQYF
DNA: TGTGCCAGCAGCTGGCAAGAAGAAACCTACGAGCAGTACTTC

J: TRBJ2-4
V: TRBV5-1
D: TRBD1
size: -
CDR3: CASSPGQKNIQYF
DNA: TGCGCCAGCAGCCCGGGACAGAAAAACATTCAGTACTTC

J: TRBJ2-1
V: TRBV7-9
D: TRBD2
size: -
CDR3: CASSPGTSGLQEQFF
DNA: TGTGCCAGCAGCCCCGGGACTAGCGGTCTTCAGGAGCAGTTCTTC

J: TRBJ1-3
V: TRBV27
D: TRBD1
size: -
CDR3: CASSLSVSVETPGTGYGNTIYF
DNA: TGTGCCAGCAGTTTATCCGTTTCTGTCGAGACTCCCGGGACAGGATATGGAAACACCATATATTTT

J: TRBJ1-2
V: TRBV11-2
D: TRBD1
size: -
CDR3: CASSLTTGGNYGYTF
DNA: TGTGCCAGCAGCTTAACCACAGGGGGCAACTATGGCTACACCTTC

J: TRBJ2-7
V: TRBV10-3
D: TRBD1
size: once
CDR3: CAISEGGTGGLSYEQYF
DNA: TGTGCCATCAGTGAGGGCGGGACAGGGGGCCTCTCCTACGAGCAGTACTTC

J: TRBJ2-3
V: TRBV10-3
D: TRBD2
size: -
CDR3: CAISWGGDTDTQYF
DNA: TGTGCCATCTCCTGGGGGGGGGACACAGATACGCAGTATTTT

J: TRBJ2-5
V: TRBV4-3
D: -
size: -
CDR3: CASSPSGVETQYF
DNA: TGCGCCAGCAGCCCTTCAGGGGTAGAGACCCAGTACTTC